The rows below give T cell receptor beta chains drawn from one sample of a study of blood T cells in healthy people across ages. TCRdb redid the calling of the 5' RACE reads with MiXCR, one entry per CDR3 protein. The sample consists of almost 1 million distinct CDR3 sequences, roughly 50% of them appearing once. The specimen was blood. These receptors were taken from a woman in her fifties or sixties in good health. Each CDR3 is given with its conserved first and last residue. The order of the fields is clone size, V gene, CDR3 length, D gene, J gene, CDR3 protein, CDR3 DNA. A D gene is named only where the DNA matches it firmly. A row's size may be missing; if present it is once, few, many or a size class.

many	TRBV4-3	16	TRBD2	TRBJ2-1	CASSQVGRGYGNEQFF	TGCGCCAGCAGCCAAGTCGGGAGGGGTTATGGGAATGAGCAGTTCTTC
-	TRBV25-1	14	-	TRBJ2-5	CASSEEGWGETQYF	TGTGCCAGCAGTGAGGAGGGTTGGGGAGAGACCCAGTACTTC
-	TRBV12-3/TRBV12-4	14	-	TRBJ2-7	CASSLSPLTYEQYF	TGTGCCAGCAGTTTGTCCCCTCTAACCTACGAGCAGTACTTC
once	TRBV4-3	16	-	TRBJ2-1	CASSQDWGTSYNEQFF	TGCGCCAGCAGCCAAGATTGGGGAACCTCCTACAATGAGCAGTTCTTC
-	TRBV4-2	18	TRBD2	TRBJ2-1	CASSQPLAGGPSYNEQFF	TGTGCCAGCAGCCAACCTTTAGCGGGAGGGCCCTCCTACAATGAGCAGTTCTTC
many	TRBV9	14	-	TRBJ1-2	CASSADYLNYGYTF	TGTGCCAGCAGCGCGGACTACCTTAACTATGGCTACACCTTC
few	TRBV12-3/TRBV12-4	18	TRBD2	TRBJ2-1	CASSPGLATFGFYNEQFF	TGTGCCAGCAGCCCGGGACTAGCTACATTCGGGTTCTACAATGAGCAGTTCTTC
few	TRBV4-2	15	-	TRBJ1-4	CASSRALVGNEKLFF	TGTGCCAGCAGCCGAGCCCTGGTCGGAAATGAAAAACTGTTTTTT
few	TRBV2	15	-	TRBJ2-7	CASSEGVEGHYEQYF	TGTGCCAGCAGTGAAGGGGTTGAGGGCCACTACGAGCAGTACTTC
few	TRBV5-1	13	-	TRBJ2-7	CASRQESVGEQYF	TGCGCCAGCAGACAGGAAAGCGTTGGCGAGCAGTACTTC
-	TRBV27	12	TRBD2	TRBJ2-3	CASSQRGYTQYF	TGTGCCAGCAGTCAGCGGGGTTATACGCAGTATTTT
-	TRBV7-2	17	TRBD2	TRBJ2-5	CASSQRTSGSVLETQYF	TGTGCCAGCAGCCAACGGACTAGCGGGAGTGTCTTGGAGACCCAGTACTTC
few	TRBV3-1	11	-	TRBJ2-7	CASSPTGEQYF	TGTGCCAGCAGCCCAACAGGCGAGCAGTACTTC
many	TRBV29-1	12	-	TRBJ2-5	CSVVEQQETQYF	TGCAGCGTTGTTGAACAGCAAGAGACCCAGTACTTC